The T cell receptor beta chain described here comes from a study of cytomegalovirus exposure and HLA in healthy donors. A multiplex PCR was run with 60 Vbeta primers and 13 Jbeta primers. Some clones are missing from TCRdb's copy, which holds only in-frame ones; the method was immunoSEQ multiplex PCR. The sample holds under 250,000 clones, around 84% seen once. Study-level findings and limits: It has been reported that TCR beta sequences accurately predicted the HLA-A and HLA-B alleles of most subjects. A later analysis found TCR association rates differed by HLA locus, highest for DRB1 and lowest for HLA-C.

A remark on this clone: What it binds is unknown.

Germline-derived CDR1 and CDR2 are SGHTA and FQGNSA. The length of the CDR3 is 15 residues. V was trimmed by 3 bases and J by 4 bases, leaving 14 bases between them. The chain combines TRBV7-2 with TRBJ2-3, with D perhaps matching TRBD2 (5 bases). The clonotype was recovered from a girl aged 2 to 9 in good health and CMV-seronegative. Sample: PBMCs. The CDR3: CASSLRASGADTQYF. CDR3 DNA: TGTGCCAGCAGCTTGAGGGCGTCTGGAGCAGATACGCAGTATTTT.